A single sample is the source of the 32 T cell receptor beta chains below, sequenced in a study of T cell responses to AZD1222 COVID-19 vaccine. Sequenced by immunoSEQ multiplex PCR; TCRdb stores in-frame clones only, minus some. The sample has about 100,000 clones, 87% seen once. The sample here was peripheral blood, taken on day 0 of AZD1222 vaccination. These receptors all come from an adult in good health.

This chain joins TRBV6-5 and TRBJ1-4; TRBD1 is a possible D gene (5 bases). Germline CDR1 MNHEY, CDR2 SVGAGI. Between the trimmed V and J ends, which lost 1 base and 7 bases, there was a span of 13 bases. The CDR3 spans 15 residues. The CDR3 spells CASSYWGRVSEKLFF. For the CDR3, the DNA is TGTGCCAGCAGTTACTGGGGCAGGGTTAGTGAAAAACTGTTTTTT.

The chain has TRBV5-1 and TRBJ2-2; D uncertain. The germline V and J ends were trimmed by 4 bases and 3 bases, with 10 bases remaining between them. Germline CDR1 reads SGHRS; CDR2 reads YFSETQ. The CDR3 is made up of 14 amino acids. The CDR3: CASSPGRYTGELFF. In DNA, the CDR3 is TGCGCCAGCAGCCCTGGACGGTACACCGGGGAGCTGTTTTTT.

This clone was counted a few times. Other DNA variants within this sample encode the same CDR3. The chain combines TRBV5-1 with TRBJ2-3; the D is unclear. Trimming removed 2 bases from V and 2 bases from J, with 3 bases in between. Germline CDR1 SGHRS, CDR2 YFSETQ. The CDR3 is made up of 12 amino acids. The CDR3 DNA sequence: TGCGCCAGCAGCTTATCCACAGATACGCAGTATTTT. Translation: CASSLSTDTQYF. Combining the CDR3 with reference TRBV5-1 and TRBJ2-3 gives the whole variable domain KAGVTQTPRYLIKTRGQQVTLSCSPISGHRSVSWYQQTPGQGLQFLFEYFSETQRNKGNFPGRFSGRQFSNSRSEMNVSTLELGDSALYLCASSLSTDTQYFGPGTRLTVL.

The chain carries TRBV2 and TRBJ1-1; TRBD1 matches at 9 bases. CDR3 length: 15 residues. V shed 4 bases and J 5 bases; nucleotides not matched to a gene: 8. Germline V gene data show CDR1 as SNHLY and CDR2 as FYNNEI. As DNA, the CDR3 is TGTGCCAGCAGTGTGTTCGGGACAGGGCTGACTGAAGCTTTCTTT. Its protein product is CASSVFGTGLTEAFF.

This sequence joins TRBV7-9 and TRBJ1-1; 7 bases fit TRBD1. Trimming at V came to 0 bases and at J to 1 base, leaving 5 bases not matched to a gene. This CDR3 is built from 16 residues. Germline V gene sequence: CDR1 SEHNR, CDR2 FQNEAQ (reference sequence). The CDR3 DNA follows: TGTGCCAGCAGCTTAGCCCCGGGACAGAGGAACACTGAAGCTTTCTTT. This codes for CASSLAPGQRNTEAFF.

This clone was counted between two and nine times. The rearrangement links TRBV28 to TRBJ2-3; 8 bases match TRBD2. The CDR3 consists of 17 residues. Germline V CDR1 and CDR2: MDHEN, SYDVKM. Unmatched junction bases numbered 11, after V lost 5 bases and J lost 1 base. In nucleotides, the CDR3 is TGTGCCAGCAGTCCTGGGGCTAGCGGGCCCCGCACAGATACGCAGTATTTT. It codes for CASSPGASGPRTDTQYF.

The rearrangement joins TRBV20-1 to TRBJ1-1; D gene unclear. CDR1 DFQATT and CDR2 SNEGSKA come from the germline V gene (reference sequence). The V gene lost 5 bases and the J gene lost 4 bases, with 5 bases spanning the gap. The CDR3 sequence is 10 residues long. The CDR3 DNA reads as TGCAGTGCTTATTCCACTGAAGCTTTCTTT. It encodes CSAYSTEAFF.

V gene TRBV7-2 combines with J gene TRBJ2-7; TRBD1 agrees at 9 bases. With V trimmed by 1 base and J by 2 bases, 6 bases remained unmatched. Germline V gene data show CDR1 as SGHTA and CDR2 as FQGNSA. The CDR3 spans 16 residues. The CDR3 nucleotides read TGTGCCAGCAGCTTAGGCCGACAGGGGGTGGCCTACGAGCAGTACTTC. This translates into CASSLGRQGVAYEQYF.

CDR3 amino acids: CASSINNSPLHF. The CDR3 nucleotides are TGTGCCAGCAGTATAAATAATTCACCCCTCCACTTT. This rearrangement joins TRBV11-2 to TRBJ1-6; D is unresolved. CDR1 SGHAT and CDR2 FQNNGV come from the germline V gene. V was cut by 6 bases and J by 5 bases, with 5 bases left in between. There are 12 residues in the CDR3.

The CDR3, as DNA: TGTGCCAGTAGTATTCGGCGGAACACTGAAGCTTTCTTT. Translation gives CASSIRRNTEAFF. The V gene is TRBV19, the J gene TRBJ1-1; no clear D gene. This CDR3 has 13 amino acids. In germline, CDR1 is LNHDA, CDR2 SQIVND (reference sequence). The V end was cut by 3 bases, the J end by 1 base, with 6 bases between.

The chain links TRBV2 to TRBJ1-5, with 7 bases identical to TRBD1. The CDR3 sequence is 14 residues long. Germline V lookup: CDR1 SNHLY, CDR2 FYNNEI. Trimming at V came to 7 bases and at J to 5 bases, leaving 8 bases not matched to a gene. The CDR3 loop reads CASTTGTAYQPQHF. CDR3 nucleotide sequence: TGTGCCAGCACCACTGGGACAGCTTATCAGCCCCAGCATTTT. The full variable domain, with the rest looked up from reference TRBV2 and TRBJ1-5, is EPEVTQTPSHQVTQMGQEVILRCVPISNHLYFYWYRQILGQKVEFLVSFYNNEISEKSEIFDDQFSVERPDGSNFTLKIRSTKLEDSAMYFCASTTGTAYQPQHFGDGTRLSIL.

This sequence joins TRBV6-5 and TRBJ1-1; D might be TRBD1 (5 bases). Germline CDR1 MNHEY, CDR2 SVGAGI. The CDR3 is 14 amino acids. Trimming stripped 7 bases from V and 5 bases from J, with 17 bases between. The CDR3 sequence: CASTVLQGETEAFF. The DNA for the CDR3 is TGTGCCAGCACCGTACTTCAGGGAGAGACTGAAGCTTTCTTT.

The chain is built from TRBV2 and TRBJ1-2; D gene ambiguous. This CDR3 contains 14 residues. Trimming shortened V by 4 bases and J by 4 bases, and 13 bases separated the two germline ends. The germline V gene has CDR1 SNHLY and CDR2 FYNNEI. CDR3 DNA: TGTGCCAGCAGTGTCTCCAATATAGGCTATGGCTACACCTTC. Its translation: CASSVSNIGYGYTF.

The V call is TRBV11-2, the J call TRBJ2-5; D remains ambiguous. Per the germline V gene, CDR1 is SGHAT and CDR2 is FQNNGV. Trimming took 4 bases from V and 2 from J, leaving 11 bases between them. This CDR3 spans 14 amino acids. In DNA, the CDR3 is TGTGCCAGCAGCTCGCCCCGGCTACAAGAGACCCAGTACTTC. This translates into CASSSPRLQETQYF.

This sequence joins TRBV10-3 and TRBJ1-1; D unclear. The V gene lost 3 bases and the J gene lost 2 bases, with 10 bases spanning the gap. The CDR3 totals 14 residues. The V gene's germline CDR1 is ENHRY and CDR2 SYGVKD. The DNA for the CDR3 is TGTGCCATCAGTGACCCCCCAGGTAACACTGAAGCTTTCTTT. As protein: CAISDPPGNTEAFF.

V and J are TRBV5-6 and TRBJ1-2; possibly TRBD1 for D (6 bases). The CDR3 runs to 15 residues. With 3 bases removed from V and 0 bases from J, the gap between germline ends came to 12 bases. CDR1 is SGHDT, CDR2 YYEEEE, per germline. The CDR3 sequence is CASSYGPGANYGYTF. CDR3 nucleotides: TGTGCCAGCAGCTACGGACCAGGGGCTAACTATGGCTACACCTTC.

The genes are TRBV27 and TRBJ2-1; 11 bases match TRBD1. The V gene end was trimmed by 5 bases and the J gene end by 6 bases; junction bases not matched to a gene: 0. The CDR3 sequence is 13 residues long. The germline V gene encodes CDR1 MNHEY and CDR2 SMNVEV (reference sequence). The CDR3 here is CASSGTGGNEQFF. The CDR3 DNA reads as TGTGCCAGCAGTGGGACAGGGGGCAATGAGCAGTTCTTC.

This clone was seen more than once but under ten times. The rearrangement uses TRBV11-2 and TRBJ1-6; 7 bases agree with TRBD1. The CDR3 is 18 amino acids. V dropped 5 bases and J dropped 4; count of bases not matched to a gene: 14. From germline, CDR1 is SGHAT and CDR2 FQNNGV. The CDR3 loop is CASSPRGQTSTYNSPLHF. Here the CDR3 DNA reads TGTGCCAGCAGCCCGCGGGGACAGACCTCTACTTATAATTCACCCCTCCACTTT. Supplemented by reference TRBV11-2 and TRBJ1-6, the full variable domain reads EAGVAQSPRYKIIEKRQSVAFWCNPISGHATLYWYQQILGQGPKLLIQFQNNGVVDDSQLPKDRFSAERLKGVDSTLKIQPAKLEDSAVYLCASSPRGQTSTYNSPLHFGNGTRLTVT.

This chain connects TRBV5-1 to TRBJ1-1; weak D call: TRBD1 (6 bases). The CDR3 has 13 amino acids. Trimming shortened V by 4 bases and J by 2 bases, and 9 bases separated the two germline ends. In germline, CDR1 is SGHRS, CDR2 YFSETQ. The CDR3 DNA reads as TGCGCCAGCAGCGTACAGGGTAACACTGAAGCTTTCTTT. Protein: CASSVQGNTEAFF.

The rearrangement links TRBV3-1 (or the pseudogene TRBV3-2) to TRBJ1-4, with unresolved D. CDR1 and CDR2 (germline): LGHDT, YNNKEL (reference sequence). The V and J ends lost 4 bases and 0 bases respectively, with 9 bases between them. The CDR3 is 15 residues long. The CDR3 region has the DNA TGTGCCAGCAGCCCCCGCGGGACAACTAATGAAAAACTGTTTTTT. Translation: CASSPRGTTNEKLFF.

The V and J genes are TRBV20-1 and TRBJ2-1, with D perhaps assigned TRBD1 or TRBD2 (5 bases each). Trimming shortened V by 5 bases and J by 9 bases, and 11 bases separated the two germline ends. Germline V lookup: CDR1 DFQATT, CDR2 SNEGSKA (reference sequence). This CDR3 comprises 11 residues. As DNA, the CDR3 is TGCAGTGCTTCCGGGGCTAGTGAGCAGTTCTTC. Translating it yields CSASGASEQFF.

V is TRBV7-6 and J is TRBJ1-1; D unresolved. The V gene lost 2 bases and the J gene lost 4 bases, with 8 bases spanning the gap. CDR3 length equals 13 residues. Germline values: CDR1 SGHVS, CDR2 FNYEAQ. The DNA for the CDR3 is TGTGCCAGCAGCTTAAGTGGCCCCACTGAAGCTTTCTTT. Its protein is CASSLSGPTEAFF.

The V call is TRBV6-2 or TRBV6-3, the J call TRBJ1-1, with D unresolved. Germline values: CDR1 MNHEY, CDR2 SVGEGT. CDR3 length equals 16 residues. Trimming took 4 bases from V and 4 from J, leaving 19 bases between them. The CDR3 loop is CASSSYRARWGTEAFF. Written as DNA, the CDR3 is TGTGCCAGCAGTTCTTATCGGGCCCGGTGGGGCACTGAAGCTTTCTTT.

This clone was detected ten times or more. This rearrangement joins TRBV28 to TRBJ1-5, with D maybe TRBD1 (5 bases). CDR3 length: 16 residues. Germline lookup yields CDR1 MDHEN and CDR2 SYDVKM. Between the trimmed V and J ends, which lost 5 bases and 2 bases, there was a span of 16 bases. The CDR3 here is CASSAPGVRGNQPQHF. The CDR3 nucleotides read TGTGCCAGCAGTGCTCCGGGGGTAAGGGGCAATCAGCCCCAGCATTTT.

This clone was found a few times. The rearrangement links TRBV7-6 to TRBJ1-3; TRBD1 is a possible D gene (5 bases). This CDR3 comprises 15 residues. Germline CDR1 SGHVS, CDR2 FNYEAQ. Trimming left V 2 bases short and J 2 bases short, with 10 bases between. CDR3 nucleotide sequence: TGTGCCAGCAGCTTAAGGCGGGGGACTGGAAACACCATATATTTT. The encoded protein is CASSLRRGTGNTIYF.

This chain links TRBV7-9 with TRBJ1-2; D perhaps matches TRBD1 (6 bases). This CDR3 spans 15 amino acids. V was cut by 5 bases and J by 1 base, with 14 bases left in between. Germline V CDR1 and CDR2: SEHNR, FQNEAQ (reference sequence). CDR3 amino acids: CASSDNREGNYGYTF. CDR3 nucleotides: TGTGCCAGCAGCGATAACAGGGAGGGTAACTATGGCTACACCTTC.

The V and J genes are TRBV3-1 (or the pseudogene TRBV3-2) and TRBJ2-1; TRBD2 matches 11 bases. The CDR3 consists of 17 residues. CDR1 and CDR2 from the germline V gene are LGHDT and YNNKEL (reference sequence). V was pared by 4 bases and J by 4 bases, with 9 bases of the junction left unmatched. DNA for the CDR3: TGTGCCAGCAGCCGCCGGGCTAGCGGGGGGCTATACAATGAGCAGTTCTTC. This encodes CASSRRASGGLYNEQFF.

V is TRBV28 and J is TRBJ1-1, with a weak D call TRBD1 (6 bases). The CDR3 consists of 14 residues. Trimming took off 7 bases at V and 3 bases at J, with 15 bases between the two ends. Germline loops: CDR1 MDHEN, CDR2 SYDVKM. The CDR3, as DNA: TGTGCCAGCAATAAAAGGGGGGGGTACACTGAAGCTTTCTTT. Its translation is CASNKRGGYTEAFF.

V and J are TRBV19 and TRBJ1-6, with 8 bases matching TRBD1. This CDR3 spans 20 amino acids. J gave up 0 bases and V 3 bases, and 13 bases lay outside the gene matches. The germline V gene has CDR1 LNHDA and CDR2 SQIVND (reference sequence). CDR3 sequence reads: CASSIYSGTGESSYNSPLHF. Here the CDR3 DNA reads TGTGCCAGTAGTATTTACAGTGGGACAGGCGAAAGCTCCTATAATTCACCCCTCCACTTT.

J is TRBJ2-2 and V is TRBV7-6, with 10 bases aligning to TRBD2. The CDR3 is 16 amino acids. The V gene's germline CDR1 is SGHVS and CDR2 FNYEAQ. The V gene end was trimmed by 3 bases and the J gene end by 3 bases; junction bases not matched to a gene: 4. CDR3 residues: CASSFGAGGYTGELFF. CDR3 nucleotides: TGTGCCAGCAGCTTTGGAGCGGGGGGGTACACCGGGGAGCTGTTTTTT.

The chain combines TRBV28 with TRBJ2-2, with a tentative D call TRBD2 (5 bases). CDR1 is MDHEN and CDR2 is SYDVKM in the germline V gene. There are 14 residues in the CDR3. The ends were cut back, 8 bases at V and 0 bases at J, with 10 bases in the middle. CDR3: CASLGATNTGELFF. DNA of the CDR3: TGTGCCAGCTTGGGAGCCACGAACACCGGGGAGCTGTTTTTT.

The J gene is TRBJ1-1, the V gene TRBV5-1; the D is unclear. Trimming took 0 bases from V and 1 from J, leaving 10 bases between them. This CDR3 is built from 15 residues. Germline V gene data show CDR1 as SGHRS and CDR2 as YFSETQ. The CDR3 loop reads CASSLVLAENTEAFF. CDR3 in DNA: TGCGCCAGCAGCTTGGTGCTTGCAGAGAACACTGAAGCTTTCTTT. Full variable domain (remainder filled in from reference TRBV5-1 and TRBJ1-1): KAGVTQTPRYLIKTRGQQVTLSCSPISGHRSVSWYQQTPGQGLQFLFEYFSETQRNKGNFPGRFSGRQFSNSRSEMNVSTLELGDSALYLCASSLVLAENTEAFFGQGTRLTVV.